One and the same sample provided the 13 T cell receptor beta chains below, sequenced in a study of technical replicates of blood from several donors. Profiling relied on immunoSEQ multiplex PCR, and the TCRdb table lists in-frame clones only, not all of them. The sample contains tens of thousands of clones, around 84% of which appear only once. Material: PBMCs. Receptors were obtained from a human donor in good health. Some clones in this sample may be carry-over from other donors' samples.

V usage is TRBV15 and J usage is TRBJ2-1, with a possible D match to TRBD1 (6 bases). The germline V gene has CDR1 LNHNV and CDR2 YYDKDF (reference sequence). Trimming cost V 0 bases and J 2 bases, with 11 bases left between them. This CDR3 region has 16 residues. CDR3: CATSRDSGHPYNEQFF. The CDR3 DNA reads as TGTGCCACCAGCAGAGATTCGGGACACCCCTACAATGAGCAGTTCTTC.

The chain links TRBV15 to TRBJ2-7; TRBD1 agrees at 8 bases. The germline gives CDR1 LNHNV, CDR2 YYDKDF (reference sequence). CDR3 length: 12 residues. Trimming at V came to 7 bases and at J to 5 bases, leaving 4 bases not matched to a gene. CDR3 in amino acids: CATTDRGHEQYF. The CDR3 DNA sequence: TGTGCCACCACAGACAGGGGACACGAGCAGTACTTC.

This clone was counted at least ten times. The V gene is TRBV19, the J gene TRBJ1-2; D gene ambiguous. Germline V lookup: CDR1 LNHDA, CDR2 SQIVND (reference sequence). The V gene lost 3 bases and the J gene lost 6 bases, with 14 bases spanning the gap. CDR3 length equals 14 residues. Here the CDR3 DNA reads TGTGCCAGTAGTATCCAAACCGGGAATCATGGCTACACCTTC. Residues: CASSIQTGNHGYTF.

This clone has only one observation. The J gene is TRBJ1-2, the V gene TRBV19; no clear D gene. This CDR3 has 16 amino acids. CDR1 is LNHDA and CDR2 is SQIVND in the germline V gene (reference sequence). The V gene lost 2 bases and the J gene lost 0 bases, with 13 bases spanning the gap. This CDR3 reads CASSISFAATNYGYTF. As DNA, the CDR3 is TGTGCCAGTAGTATATCGTTTGCGGCGACTAACTATGGCTACACCTTC. Full variable domain (rest looked up from reference TRBV19 and TRBJ1-2): DGGITQSPKYLFRKEGQNVTLSCEQNLNHDAMYWYRQDPGQGLRLIYYSQIVNDFQKGDIAEGYSVSREKKESFPLTVTSAQKNPTAFYLCASSISFAATNYGYTFGSGTRLTVV.

This rearrangement joins TRBV5-6 to TRBJ1-3, with 7 bases aligning to TRBD1. The CDR3 has 14 residues. Germline lookup yields CDR1 SGHDT and CDR2 YYEEEE. The ends lost 7 bases at V and 4 bases at J; junction bases unmatched: 8. This chain's CDR3 is CASGGQLGGNTIYF. The CDR3 DNA sequence: TGTGCCAGCGGGGGACAGCTCGGCGGAAACACCATATATTTT.

V usage is TRBV6-5 and J usage is TRBJ2-7, with TRBD2 as a possible D gene (6 bases). CDR1 and CDR2 from the germline V gene are MNHEY and SVGAGI. The V and J ends lost 2 bases and 4 bases respectively, with 15 bases between them. This CDR3 comprises 15 residues. The CDR3 sequence: CASSYTYREQYEQYF. In DNA, the CDR3 is TGTGCCAGCAGTTACACCTACCGGGAGCAGTACGAGCAGTACTTC.

The chain is built from TRBV4-3 and TRBJ2-1; D may be TRBD1 (5 bases). Germline V gene sequence: CDR1 LGHNA, CDR2 YSLEER. Trimming removed 2 bases from V and 5 bases from J, with 10 bases in between. The CDR3 runs 14 residues. The DNA for the CDR3 is TGCGCCAGCAGCCAACAGGGCTCGCACAATGAGCAGTTCTTC. Amino acids: CASSQQGSHNEQFF.

The rearrangement joins TRBV7-3 to TRBJ2-6, with D tentatively TRBD1 (5 bases). V dropped 2 bases and J dropped 0 bases, with 11 bases sitting between them. The germline CDR1 and CDR2 sequences are SGHTA and FQGTGA. CDR3 length: 17 amino acids. The CDR3 here is CASSLGSDSSGANVLTF. CDR3 sequence (DNA): TGTGCCAGCAGCTTAGGGTCCGACAGCTCTGGGGCCAACGTCCTGACTTTC.

The genes are TRBV7-2 and TRBJ2-7; maybe TRBD1 (6 bases). CDR3 length equals 13 residues. The V end lost 3 bases, the J end lost 5 bases, and 11 bases lay between the germline ends. Germline CDR1 reads SGHTA; CDR2 reads FQGNSA. CDR3 DNA: TGTGCCAGCAGCTTGGACAGCCTCGACGAGCAGTACTTC. It yields the protein CASSLDSLDEQYF.

The rearrangement joins TRBV6-5 to TRBJ2-5; 11 nucleotides align to TRBD1. Germline trimming cut 6 bases from V and 2 bases from J; bases unmatched to any gene: 5. This CDR3 comprises 15 residues. The V gene's germline CDR1 is MNHEY and CDR2 SVGAGI. The CDR3 nucleotides are TGTGCCAGCAGCCCGGACAGGGGGCAGCAAGAGACCCAGTACTTC. It codes for CASSPDRGQQETQYF.

By sample share, this clone is medium-sized. This rearrangement joins TRBV10-3 to TRBJ2-7; TRBD1 matches at 8 bases. The germline V gene has CDR1 ENHRY and CDR2 SYGVKD. The CDR3 is 13 residues long. J lost 5 bases, V lost 5 bases, and 5 bases had no gene match. CDR3 protein: CAISRTGYHEQYF. Here the CDR3 DNA reads TGTGCCATCAGTAGGACAGGGTACCACGAGCAGTACTTC.

This rearrangement joins TRBV4-3 to TRBJ2-5; D might be TRBD2 (5 bases). With 1 base removed from V and 7 bases from J, the gap between germline ends came to 16 bases. CDR3 length: 15 amino acids. The germline CDR1 and CDR2 sequences are LGHNA and YSLEER. CDR3 bases: TGCGCCAGCAGCCAAGTGCCTAGCTTGGGCGGGACCCAGTACTTC. Protein sequence: CASSQVPSLGGTQYF.

J is TRBJ2-1 and V is TRBV9, with 8 nucleotides matching TRBD2. The CDR3 runs 15 residues. Trimming took 0 bases from V and 8 from J; bases not matched to a gene: 7. In germline, CDR1 is SGDLS, CDR2 YYNGEE. The CDR3 loop reads CASSVAGGRYDEQFF. CDR3 sequence (DNA): TGTGCCAGCAGCGTAGCGGGGGGGCGTTACGATGAGCAGTTCTTC.